This T cell receptor (beta chain) was sequenced during a study of T-cell reconstitution after alpha-beta-depleted transplantation in children. This clonotype was counted at least ten times. Its specificity is unknown. Study-wide findings and caveats: Counts and diversity of T cells one year after transplant came mostly from newly produced T cells. Surviving recipient T cells and thymic progenitors underlay high day-60 TCRbeta diversity in some patients. Two months or so post-transplant, alpha-beta T cells reportedly derived from several hundred expanded graft clones.

The library targeted TCRbeta and was prepared with unique molecular identifiers. A single record per CDR3 protein comes from TCRdb applying MiXCR to the PCR reads. The sample records hundreds of thousands of distinct CDR3 sequences, 10% to 13% being singletons. The germline V gene encodes CDR1 SGHRS and CDR2 YFSETQ. J lost 4 bases, V lost 2 bases, and 4 bases had no gene match. This CDR3 is 15 amino acids long. The sequencing here drew on PBMCs, taken before TCRalphabeta/CD19-depleted stem cell transplant. The chain joins TRBV5-1 to TRBJ2-2, with 8 bases identical to TRBD1. The clonotype comes from a child aged 2-15 years with inherited bone marrow failure, due to receive a stem cell transplant. CDR3 nucleotides: TGCGCCAGCAGCTTCGGACAGGGAACCACCGGGGAGCTGTTTTTT. Encoded protein: CASSFGQGTTGELFF.